This T cell receptor beta chain was recovered during a study of cytomegalovirus exposure and HLA in healthy donors. The study's findings and limits: Reported results showed that the classifier diagnosed cytomegalovirus status with high specificity and sensitivity. Overall, approximately 150 TCR beta chains were annotated as cytomegalovirus-associated. The records held CMV serostatus as the only immune exposure information.

Points on this clone: Its antigen remains unidentified.

Primers for the PCR totalled 60 Vbeta and 13 Jbeta. The data were produced by immunoSEQ multiplex PCR, yet TCRdb's version contains in-frame clones alone and is incomplete. The sample comprises around 200,000 clones, 82% of which are singletons, and around 6% rests with the top ten. The sequencing sample was made of PBMCs. This clonotype was sampled from a man aged 40-55 years in good health and CMV-seropositive.

CDR3 nucleotide sequence: TGTGCCAGCAGGGATTATACAGAGAATCAGCCCCAGCATTTT. It codes for CASRDYTENQPQHF. The chain links TRBV6-1 to TRBJ1-5; D gene uncertain. The CDR3 totals 14 residues. V gave up 6 bases and J gave up 4 bases, with 13 bases separating them. Germline V gives CDR1 MNHNS, CDR2 SASEGT.